The 24 T cell receptor beta chains presented below share a single source sample, sequenced in a study of shared clonotypes between healthy human individuals. Only in-frame clones appear in the TCRdb table, and some are missing; sequencing was by immunoSEQ multiplex PCR. The data contain some 2,500,000 clones, approximately 94% of them singletons. Sequencing was performed on naive CD4+ T cells from PBMCs. Regarding subset: CD45RA+ positively selected. The receptor set was obtained from a man in his late teens or twenties in good health. Some clones in this sample may be carry-over from other donors' samples.

The chain is built from TRBV15 and TRBJ1-2, with D hard to call. Germline V gene sequence: CDR1 LNHNV, CDR2 YYDKDF (reference sequence). Trimming shortened V by 0 bases and J by 1 base, and 9 bases separated the two germline ends. The CDR3 covers 15 residues. The CDR3: CATSRDRTLNYGYTF. The CDR3 coding sequence is TGTGCCACCAGCAGAGATAGAACTCTTAACTATGGCTACACCTTC.

CDR3 amino acids: CASSRGRVVGLRTDTQYF. Here the CDR3 DNA reads TGTGCCAGCAGCCGTGGGAGGGTTGTTGGGCTCCGCACAGATACGCAGTATTTT. This rearrangement joins TRBV11-3 to TRBJ2-3, with 7 nucleotides matching TRBD2. The CDR3 has 18 residues. Germline assignment: CDR1 SGHNT and CDR2 YENEEA. V dropped 5 bases and J dropped 1; count of bases not matched to a gene: 15.

In the case of this clone: Because it lacks the conserved phenylalanine or tryptophan at the end, this CDR3 is likely a read error. Because the CDR3's place on the DNA is in doubt, the DNA is left out and the CDR3 is given as listed by TCRdb. The chain's CDR3 is CASSLAPV. The chain recombines TRBV5-6 with TRBJ2-3; no DNA check was done on the table's D call, TRBD1. Germline V lookup: CDR1 SGHDT, CDR2 YYEEEE. The CDR3 spans 8 amino acids, including both terminal residues.

The chain couples TRBV4-3 to TRBJ1-1; a possible D gene is TRBD1 (5 bases). V lost 4 bases, J lost 4 bases, and 16 bases lay in between. CDR3 length: 15 residues. The germline gives CDR1 LGHNA, CDR2 YSLEER. The CDR3, as DNA: TGCGCCAGCAGCCGATCCAAGACAGTGCGCACTGAAGCTTTCTTT. Protein product: CASSRSKTVRTEAFF.

Only one count was recorded for this clone. This chain joins TRBV4-3 and TRBJ1-2; 7 positions agree with TRBD1. Germline-derived CDR1 and CDR2 are LGHNA and YSLEER. This CDR3 is built from 16 residues. Trimming removed 4 bases from V and 2 bases from J; junction bases left unmatched: 10. CDR3 DNA: TGCGCCAGCAGCCGAGCCGGGACAGCAGACAACTATGGCTACACCTTC. Encoded protein: CASSRAGTADNYGYTF.

This clone has only one observation. V usage is TRBV18 and J usage is TRBJ2-7; 10 bases line up with TRBD1. The CDR3 consists of 14 residues. V shed 1 base, J shed 5 bases, and the junction held 2 bases outside the gene matches. Germline values: CDR1 KGHSH, CDR2 LQKENI. The CDR3 reads CASSPRQGAHEQYF. CDR3 in DNA: TGTGCCAGCTCACCACGACAGGGGGCCCACGAGCAGTACTTC.

The gene calls are TRBV23-1 and TRBJ2-7; perhaps TRBD2 as D (6 bases). TRBV23-1 is designated an ORF whose function remains uncertain. V lost 7 bases to trimming and J lost 4 bases, with 23 bases between them. CDR3 size: 16 residues. The CDR3 sequence is CASISVDSEGTYEQYF. CDR3 in DNA: TGCGCCAGCATATCAGTCGACTCAGAAGGGACTTACGAGCAGTACTTC.

The chain combines TRBV9 with TRBJ2-7; D unresolved. The CDR3 is 15 residues long. CDR1 and CDR2 (germline): SGDLS, YYNGEE. Trimming left V 3 bases short and J 1 base short, with 14 bases between. The CDR3 DNA reads as TGTGCCAGCAGCGGCCTCTCCGGATCTTCCTACGAGCAGTACTTC. Its translation is CASSGLSGSSYEQYF.

The chain links TRBV15 to TRBJ1-5, with D unclear. Germline CDR1 reads LNHNV; CDR2 reads YYDKDF (reference sequence). This CDR3 comprises 16 residues. The germline V and J ends were trimmed by 5 bases and 0 bases, with 14 bases remaining between them. Written as DNA, the CDR3 is TGTGCCACCAGCCCCCAAGTGTGGGCTAGCAATCAGCCCCAGCATTTT. Translating gives CATSPQVWASNQPQHF.

With respect to this clone: This specimen includes other DNA sequences encoding the same CDR3. The chain carries TRBV5-1 and TRBJ2-5; a possible D gene is TRBD2 (6 bases). The CDR3 runs to 13 residues. Trimming removed 4 bases at V and 4 bases at J, with 11 bases between. From germline, CDR1 is SGHRS and CDR2 YFSETQ. CDR3 DNA: TGCGCCAGCAGCCTCGGGGGTCCAGAGACCCAGTACTTC. Its translation is CASSLGGPETQYF. Full variable domain (remainder filled in from reference TRBV5-1 and TRBJ2-5): KAGVTQTPRYLIKTRGQQVTLSCSPISGHRSVSWYQQTPGQGLQFLFEYFSETQRNKGNFPGRFSGRQFSNSRSEMNVSTLELGDSALYLCASSLGGPETQYFGPGTRLLVL.

On this clone itself: The germline gene is not matched at one end of the junction; a read error may be the cause. The chain links TRBV20-1 to TRBJ1-2; D ambiguous. This CDR3 region has 9 residues. The germline V gene has CDR1 DFQATT and CDR2 SNEGSKA (reference sequence). DNA for the CDR3: TGCAGTGCGAACTCTGTAAGGGCCTTC. Translating it yields CSANSVRAF.

The chain is built from TRBV18 and TRBJ2-7; 8 bases line up with TRBD1. CDR1 KGHSH and CDR2 LQKENI come from the germline V gene. There are 14 residues in the CDR3. With V trimmed by 0 bases and J by 2 bases, 0 bases remained unmatched. CDR3 sequence (DNA): TGTGCCAGCTCACCACCGGACAGGGCCTACGAGCAGTACTTC. This gives the protein CASSPPDRAYEQYF.

This clone was detected only a few times. The chain has TRBV21-1 and TRBJ1-5. TRBV21-1 counts as a pseudogene. There are 16 residues in the CDR3. CDR3 region: CASSKALLTQWQPQHF. The CDR3 region has the DNA TGTGCCAGCAGCAAAGCGCTGCTGACCCAGTGGCAGCCCCAGCATTTT.

This clone has just one count. The V gene is TRBV28, the J gene TRBJ2-3, with 9 nucleotides matching TRBD2. The length of the CDR3 is 19 residues. With V trimmed by 5 bases and J by 0 bases, 15 bases remained unmatched. Germline values: CDR1 MDHEN, CDR2 SYDVKM. The CDR3 is CASSPSGASGAVSTDTQYF. DNA of the CDR3: TGTGCCAGCAGTCCGAGTGGGGCTAGCGGGGCCGTTAGCACAGATACGCAGTATTTT.

V is TRBV6-1 and J is TRBJ2-5, with D perhaps TRBD2 (5 bases). This CDR3 has 11 residues. V lost 5 bases and J lost 10, with 11 bases in between. CDR1 and CDR2 (germline): MNHNS, SASEGT. CDR3 amino acids: CASSRTSIQYF. DNA for the CDR3: TGTGCCAGCAGTCGAACTAGTATCCAGTACTTC.

Comment on this clone: The same CDR3 also results from other DNA sequences found in this sample. This chain connects TRBV6-5 to TRBJ1-2, with TRBD1 identical over 12 bases. The CDR3 runs to 15 residues. Germline V gene lookup returns CDR1 MNHEY and CDR2 SVGAGI. V gave up 2 bases and J gave up 2 bases; unmatched junction bases: 0. The CDR3 spells CASSYGTGGNYGYTF. CDR3 in DNA: TGTGCCAGCAGTTACGGGACAGGGGGCAACTATGGCTACACCTTC.

J is TRBJ2-5 and V is TRBV4-2; D possibly corresponds to TRBD2 (7 bases). The CDR3 is made up of 18 amino acids. The V end lost 1 base, the J end lost 1 base, and 19 bases lay between the germline ends. The V gene's germline CDR1 is LGHNA and CDR2 YNFKEQ. The CDR3 bases are TGTGCCAGCAGCCAAGGCGGAGGGGGGAGGGGCCTCCAAGAGACCCAGTACTTC. It encodes CASSQGGGGRGLQETQYF.

V gene TRBV30 combines with J gene TRBJ1-2; D not resolved. Trimming pared 2 bases from V and 6 bases from J, leaving 13 bases between. Germline CDR1 reads GTSNPN; CDR2 reads SVGIG (reference sequence). This CDR3 has 13 residues. CDR3 sequence reads: CAWSSWAENGYTF. For the CDR3, the DNA is TGTGCCTGGAGTTCGTGGGCCGAGAATGGCTACACCTTC.

The rearrangement joins TRBV5-5 to TRBJ2-1, with 8 bases identical to TRBD1. Unmatched junction bases numbered 12, after V lost 1 base and J lost 9 bases. The CDR3 has 16 amino acids. Germline assignment: CDR1 SGHKS and CDR2 YYEKEE (reference sequence). CDR3 sequence: CASSLLHGQGHGEQFF. As DNA, the CDR3 is TGTGCCAGCAGCTTGCTTCATGGACAGGGTCACGGTGAGCAGTTCTTC.

The rearrangement links TRBV11-3 to TRBJ2-2; 11 positions agree with TRBD1. Germline lookup yields CDR1 SGHNT and CDR2 YENEEA. J lost 7 bases, V lost 1 base, and 5 bases had no gene match. This CDR3 is built from 16 residues. The CDR3, as DNA: TGTGCCAGCAGCTTAGGGGACAGGGGGACCCACGGGGAGCTGTTTTTT. Translation: CASSLGDRGTHGELFF.

Remarks on this clone: This CDR3 is also generated by other DNA sequences in the sample. The chain is built from TRBV2 and TRBJ1-1, with 9 bases matching TRBD1. CDR3 length equals 14 residues. Per germline, CDR1 SNHLY and CDR2 FYNNEI. J gave up 3 bases and V 4 bases, and 3 bases lay outside the gene matches. The CDR3 region has the DNA TGTGCCAGCAGTGCCAGACAGGGGGACACTGAAGCTTTCTTT. Translated: CASSARQGDTEAFF.

J is TRBJ1-5 and V is TRBV9; 7 nucleotides agree with TRBD1. Looked up from germline, CDR1 is SGDLS and CDR2 is YYNGEE. V gave up 3 bases and J gave up 7 bases; unmatched junction bases: 7. The CDR3 covers 14 residues. The CDR3 sequence is CASSADRSGQPQHF. CDR3 DNA sequence: TGTGCCAGCAGCGCGGACAGGAGCGGACAGCCCCAGCATTTT. Complete variable domain (other parts from reference TRBV9 and TRBJ1-5): DSGVTQTPKHLITATGQRVTLRCSPRSGDLSVYWYQQSLDQGLQFLIQYYNGEERAKGNILERFSAQQFPDLHSELNLSSLELGDSALYFCASSADRSGQPQHFGDGTRLSIL.

The J gene is TRBJ2-1, the V gene TRBV2; D gene uncertain. This CDR3 has 11 amino acids. V dropped 1 base and J dropped 10 bases, with 5 bases sitting between them. Per the germline V gene, CDR1 is SNHLY and CDR2 is FYNNEI. As DNA, the CDR3 is TGTGCCAGCAGTGAAGAAGGAGAGCAGTTCTTC. Protein sequence: CASSEEGEQFF.

The gene calls are TRBV5-1 and TRBJ2-1; D remains unclear. From germline, CDR1 is SGHRS and CDR2 YFSETQ. This CDR3 is built from 14 residues. The V end was cut by 1 base, the J end by 5 bases, with 10 bases between. CDR3 bases: TGCGCCAGCAGCTTGACGACTGCCAACAATGAGCAGTTCTTC. It is translated as CASSLTTANNEQFF.